This T cell receptor (beta chain) was sequenced during a study of Graves' ophthalmopathy and Graves' hyperthyroidism. This clonotype was seen many times. The junction and the germline gene differ at one end; a read error may be behind it. RNA transcripts were the source from which TCR beta CDR3 regions were amplified. HTBI primers served in a first-round RT-PCR, which a second-round multiplex PCR followed. TCRdb re-called the multiplex PCR reads through MiXCR, storing one row per CDR3 protein. This sample has 300,000 to 400,000 distinct CDR3 sequences, with roughly 15% found just once. This CDR3 has 14 amino acids. The germline CDR1 and CDR2 sequences are SEHNR and FQNEAQ (reference sequence).

The receptor was isolated from an adult man with Graves' ophthalmopathy. The chain carries TRBV7-9 and TRBJ2-7; TRBD2 is a possible D gene (7 bases). Sequenced sample: peripheral blood. CDR3 nucleotides: TGTGCCAGCAGCTTATACAGGGAGGGTCTCGAGCAGTGCTTC. It yields the protein CASSLYREGLEQCF.